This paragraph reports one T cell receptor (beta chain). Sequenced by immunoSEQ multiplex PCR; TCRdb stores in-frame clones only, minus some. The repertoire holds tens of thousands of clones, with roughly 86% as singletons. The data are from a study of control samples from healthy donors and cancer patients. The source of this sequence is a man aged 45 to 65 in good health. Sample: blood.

In DNA form, the CDR3 reads TGTGCCAGCAGCCAAGCAGGGATGGGTGGCTACACCTTC. Its translation: CASSQAGMGGYTF. The rearrangement links TRBV16 to TRBJ1-2; TRBD1 is a possible D gene (5 bases). The CDR3 is made up of 13 amino acids. CDR1 KGHSY and CDR2 FQNENV come from the germline V gene. The V end lost 2 bases, the J end lost 7 bases, and 11 bases lay between the germline ends.